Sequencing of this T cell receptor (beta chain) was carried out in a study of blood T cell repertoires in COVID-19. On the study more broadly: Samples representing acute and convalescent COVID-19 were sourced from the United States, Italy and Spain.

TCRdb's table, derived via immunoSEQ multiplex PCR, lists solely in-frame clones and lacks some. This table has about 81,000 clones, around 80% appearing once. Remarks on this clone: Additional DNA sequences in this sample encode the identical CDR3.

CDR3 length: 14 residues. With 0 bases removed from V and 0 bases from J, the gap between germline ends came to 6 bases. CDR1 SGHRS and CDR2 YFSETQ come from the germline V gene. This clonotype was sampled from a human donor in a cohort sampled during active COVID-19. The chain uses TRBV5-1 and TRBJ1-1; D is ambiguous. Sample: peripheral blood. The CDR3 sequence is CASSLDSLNTEAFF. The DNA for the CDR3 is TGCGCCAGCAGCTTGGACAGCCTGAACACTGAAGCTTTCTTT.